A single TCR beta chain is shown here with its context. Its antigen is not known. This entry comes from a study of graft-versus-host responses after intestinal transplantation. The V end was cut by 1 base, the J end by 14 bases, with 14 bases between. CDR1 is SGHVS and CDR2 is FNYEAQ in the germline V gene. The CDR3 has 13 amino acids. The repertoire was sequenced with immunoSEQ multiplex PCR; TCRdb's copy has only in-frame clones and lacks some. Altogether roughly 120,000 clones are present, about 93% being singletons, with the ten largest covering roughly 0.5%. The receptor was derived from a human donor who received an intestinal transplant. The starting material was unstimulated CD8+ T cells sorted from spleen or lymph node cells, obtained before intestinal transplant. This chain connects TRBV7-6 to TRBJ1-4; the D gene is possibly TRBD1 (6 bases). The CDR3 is CASSLGAGEGLFF. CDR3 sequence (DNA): TGTGCCAGCAGCTTAGGGGCAGGGGAAGGGCTGTTTTTT.